What follows are 5 T cell receptor beta chains derived from one specimen sequenced in a study of cytomegalovirus exposure and HLA in healthy donors. The PCR made use of 60 Vbeta and 13 Jbeta primers. Some clones are missing from TCRdb's copy, which holds only in-frame ones; the method was immunoSEQ multiplex PCR. The repertoire holds nearly 200,000 clones, with 80% to 85% as singletons. Sequencing was done on a sample of PBMCs. The origin of the receptors is a woman in her fifties or sixties in good health and CMV-seropositive.

The chain has TRBV10-2 and TRBJ2-2; 14 nucleotides line up with TRBD2. The CDR3 contains 18 residues. V shed 3 bases, J shed 8 bases, and the junction held 11 bases outside the gene matches. Germline V gene sequence: CDR1 WSHSY, CDR2 SAAADI. CDR3 bases: TGCGCCAGCAGTGATCGGGGGACTAGCGGGAGACTCGTAGGGGAGCTGTTTTTT. Its protein is CASSDRGTSGRLVGELFF.

A remark on this clone: Sequence at one end of the junction differs from germline and may be a read error. The V and J genes are TRBV7-9 and TRBJ2-7, with D perhaps given as TRBD1 or TRBD2 (6 bases each). CDR1 and CDR2 (germline): SEHNR, FQNEAQ (reference sequence). This CDR3 is built from 15 residues. Written as DNA, the CDR3 is TGTTCCAGCAGGGGTATCCGGGACTTGAACTACGAGCAGTACTTC. It translates to CSSRGIRDLNYEQYF.

This clone was counted a few times. This rearrangement joins TRBV2 to TRBJ2-7, with D maybe TRBD1 (6 bases). Trimming stripped 6 bases from V and 5 bases from J, with 8 bases between. Germline CDR1 and CDR2: SNHLY and FYNNEI. CDR3 length equals 11 residues. CDR3 nucleotide sequence: TGTGCCAGCAGACAGGGTCACGAGCAGTACTTC. It encodes CASRQGHEQYF. Together with reference TRBV2 and TRBJ2-7, the CDR3 gives the full variable domain: EPEVTQTPSHQVTQMGQEVILRCVPISNHLYFYWYRQILGQKVEFLVSFYNNEISEKSEIFDDQFSVERPDGSNFTLKIRSTKLEDSAMYFCASRQGHEQYFGPGTRLTVT.

The chain uses TRBV28 and TRBJ1-2, with 8 bases that match TRBD1. From germline, CDR1 is MDHEN and CDR2 SYDVKM. The CDR3 consists of 15 residues. With V trimmed by 5 bases and J by 4 bases, 9 bases remained unmatched. The CDR3 sequence is CASSGGRGRGYGYTF. The CDR3 nucleotides are TGTGCCAGCAGTGGAGGCAGGGGGCGCGGCTATGGCTACACCTTC.

The gene calls are TRBV28 and TRBJ1-1, with D unclear. The CDR3 is 14 amino acids. Germline values: CDR1 MDHEN, CDR2 SYDVKM. V dropped 6 bases and J dropped 1 base, with 12 bases sitting between them. CDR3 sequence reads: CASRSNSRNTEAFF. The CDR3 DNA reads as TGTGCCAGCAGAAGCAACTCGAGGAACACTGAAGCTTTCTTT. Full variable domain (missing parts from reference TRBV28 and TRBJ1-1): DVKVTQSSRYLVKRTGEKVFLECVQDMDHENMFWYRQDPGLGLRLIYFSYDVKMKEKGDIPEGYSVSREKKERFSLILESASTNQTSMYLCASRSNSRNTEAFFGQGTRLTVV.